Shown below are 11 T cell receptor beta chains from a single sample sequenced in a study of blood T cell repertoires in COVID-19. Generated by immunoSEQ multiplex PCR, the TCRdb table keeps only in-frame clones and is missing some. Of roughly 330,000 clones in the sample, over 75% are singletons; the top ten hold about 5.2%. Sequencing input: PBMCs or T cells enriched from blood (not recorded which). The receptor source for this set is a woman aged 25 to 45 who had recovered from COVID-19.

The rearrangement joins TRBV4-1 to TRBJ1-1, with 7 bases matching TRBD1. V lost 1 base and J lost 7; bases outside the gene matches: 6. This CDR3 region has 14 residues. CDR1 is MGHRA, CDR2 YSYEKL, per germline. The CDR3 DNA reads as TGCGCCAGCAGCCAAGTCCCGGGACAGAGTGAAGCTTTCTTT. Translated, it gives CASSQVPGQSEAFF.

The CDR3 protein is CASSSNIRAGYGYTF. The CDR3 bases are TGTGCCAGCAGCTCGAATATCCGCGCGGGCTATGGCTACACCTTC. J is TRBJ1-2 and V is TRBV11-2, with D uncertain. Trimming shortened V by 4 bases and J by 4 bases, and 16 bases separated the two germline ends. The CDR3 is 15 amino acids. Germline V gene data show CDR1 as SGHAT and CDR2 as FQNNGV.

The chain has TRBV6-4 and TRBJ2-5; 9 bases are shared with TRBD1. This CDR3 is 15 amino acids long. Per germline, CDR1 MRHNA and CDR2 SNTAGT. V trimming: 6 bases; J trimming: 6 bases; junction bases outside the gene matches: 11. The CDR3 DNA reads TGTGCCAGCAGCAGGAACCCGGGACAGGGACAGACCCAGTACTTC. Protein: CASSRNPGQGQTQYF.

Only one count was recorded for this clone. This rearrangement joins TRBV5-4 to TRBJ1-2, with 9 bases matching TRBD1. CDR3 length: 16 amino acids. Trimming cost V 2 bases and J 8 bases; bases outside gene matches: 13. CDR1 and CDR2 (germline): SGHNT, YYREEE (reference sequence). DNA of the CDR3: TGTGCCAGCAGCTTAGGGACAGGGTCGAGTATCTTCGGCTACACCTTC. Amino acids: CASSLGTGSSIFGYTF.

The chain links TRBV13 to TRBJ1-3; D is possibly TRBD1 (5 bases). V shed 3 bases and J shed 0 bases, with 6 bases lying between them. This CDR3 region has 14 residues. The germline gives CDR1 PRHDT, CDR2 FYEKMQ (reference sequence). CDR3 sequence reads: CASSFRVSGNTIYF. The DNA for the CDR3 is TGTGCCAGCAGCTTCAGGGTCTCTGGAAACACCATATATTTT.

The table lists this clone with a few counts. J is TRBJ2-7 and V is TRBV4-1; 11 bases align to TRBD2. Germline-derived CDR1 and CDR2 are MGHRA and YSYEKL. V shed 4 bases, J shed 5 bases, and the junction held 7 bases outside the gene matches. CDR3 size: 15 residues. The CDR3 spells CASSPVAGGPDEQYF. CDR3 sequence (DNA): TGCGCCAGCAGCCCTGTAGCGGGGGGGCCGGACGAGCAGTACTTC.

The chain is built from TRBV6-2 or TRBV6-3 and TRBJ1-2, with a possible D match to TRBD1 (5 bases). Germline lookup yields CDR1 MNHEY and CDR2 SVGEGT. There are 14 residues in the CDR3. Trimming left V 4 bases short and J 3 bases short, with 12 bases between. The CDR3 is CASSWGDMDYGYTF. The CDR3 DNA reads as TGTGCCAGCAGTTGGGGGGATATGGACTATGGCTACACCTTC.

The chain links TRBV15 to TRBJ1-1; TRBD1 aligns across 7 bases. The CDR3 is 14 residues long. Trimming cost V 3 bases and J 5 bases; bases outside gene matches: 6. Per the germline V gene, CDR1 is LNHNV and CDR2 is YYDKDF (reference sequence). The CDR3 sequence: CATSRVTGRTEAFF. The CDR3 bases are TGTGCCACCAGCAGGGTGACAGGGAGAACTGAAGCTTTCTTT.

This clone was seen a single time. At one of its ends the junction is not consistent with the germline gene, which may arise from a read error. CDR3 amino acids: CASSWAEDLSALHF. The CDR3 nucleotides are TGTGCCAGCAGTTGGGCGGAGGACCTTTCAGCCCTCCACTTT. The J gene is TRBJ1-6, the V gene TRBV6-5; D remains ambiguous. Germline assignment: CDR1 MNHEY and CDR2 SVGAGI. The CDR3 has 14 amino acids.

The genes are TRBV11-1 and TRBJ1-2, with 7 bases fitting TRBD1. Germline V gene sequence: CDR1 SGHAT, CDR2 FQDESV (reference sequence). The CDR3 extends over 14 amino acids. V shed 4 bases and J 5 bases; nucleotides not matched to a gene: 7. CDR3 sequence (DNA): TGTGCCAGCAGCTACGGGACAGAAACTTATGGCTACACCTTC. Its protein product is CASSYGTETYGYTF.

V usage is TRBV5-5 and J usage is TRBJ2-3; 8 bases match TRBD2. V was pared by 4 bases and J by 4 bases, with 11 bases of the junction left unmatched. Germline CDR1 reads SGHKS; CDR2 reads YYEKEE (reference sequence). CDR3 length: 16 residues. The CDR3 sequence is CASSGRTLGGADTQYF. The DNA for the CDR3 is TGTGCCAGCAGCGGAAGGACTCTCGGGGGGGCAGATACGCAGTATTTT.